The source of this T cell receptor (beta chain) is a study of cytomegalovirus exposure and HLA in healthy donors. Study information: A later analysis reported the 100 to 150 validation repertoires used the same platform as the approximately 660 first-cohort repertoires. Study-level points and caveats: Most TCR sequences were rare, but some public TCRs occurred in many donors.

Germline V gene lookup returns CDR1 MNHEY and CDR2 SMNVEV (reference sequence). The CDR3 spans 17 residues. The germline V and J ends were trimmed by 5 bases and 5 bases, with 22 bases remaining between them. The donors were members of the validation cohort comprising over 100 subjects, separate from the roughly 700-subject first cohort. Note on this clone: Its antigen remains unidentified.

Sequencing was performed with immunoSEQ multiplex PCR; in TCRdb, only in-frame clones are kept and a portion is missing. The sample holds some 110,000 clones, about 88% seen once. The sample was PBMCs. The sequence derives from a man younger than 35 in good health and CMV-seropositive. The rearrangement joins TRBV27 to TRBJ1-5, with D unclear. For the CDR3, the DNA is TGTGCCAGCAGTCCGAATAGCGGACGTTGGAGAGATCAGCCCCAGCATTTT. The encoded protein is CASSPNSGRWRDQPQHF.